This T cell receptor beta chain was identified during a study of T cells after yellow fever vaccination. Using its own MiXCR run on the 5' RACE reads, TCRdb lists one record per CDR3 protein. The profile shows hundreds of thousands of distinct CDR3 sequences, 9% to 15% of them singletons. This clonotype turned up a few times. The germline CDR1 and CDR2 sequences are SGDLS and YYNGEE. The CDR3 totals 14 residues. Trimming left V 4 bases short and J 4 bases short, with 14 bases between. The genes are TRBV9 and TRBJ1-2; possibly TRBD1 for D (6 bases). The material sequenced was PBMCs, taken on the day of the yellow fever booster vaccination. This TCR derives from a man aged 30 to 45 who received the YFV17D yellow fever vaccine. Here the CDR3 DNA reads TGTGCCAGCAGCCCTTTAGAGGGGGGCTATGGCTACACCTTC. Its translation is CASSPLEGGYGYTF.